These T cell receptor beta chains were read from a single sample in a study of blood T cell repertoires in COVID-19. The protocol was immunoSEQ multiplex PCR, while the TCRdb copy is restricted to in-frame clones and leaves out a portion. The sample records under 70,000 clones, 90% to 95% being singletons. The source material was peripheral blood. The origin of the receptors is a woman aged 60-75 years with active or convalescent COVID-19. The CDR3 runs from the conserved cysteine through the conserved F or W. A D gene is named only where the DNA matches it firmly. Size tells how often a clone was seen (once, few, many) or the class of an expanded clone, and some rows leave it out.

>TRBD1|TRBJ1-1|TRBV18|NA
TGTGCCAGCTCACCAGGGACAGGGGATGGAGCTTTCTTT
CASSPGTGDGAFF
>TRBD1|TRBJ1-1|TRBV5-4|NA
TGTGCCAGCAGCTTGGGAGACAGGGCGAACACTGAAGCTTTCTTT
CASSLGDRANTEAFF
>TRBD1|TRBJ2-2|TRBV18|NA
TGTGCCAGCCGCGACAGGGGGCGGGACACCGGGGAGCTGTTTTTT
CASRDRGRDTGELFF
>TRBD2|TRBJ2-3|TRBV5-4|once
TGTGCCAGCAGCTTGGAGGCGGGAGGGCCAGATACGCAGTATTTT
CASSLEAGGPDTQYF
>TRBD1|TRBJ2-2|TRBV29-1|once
TGCAGCGTTATAACAGGGGGCACCGGGGAGCTGTTTTTT
CSVITGGTGELFF
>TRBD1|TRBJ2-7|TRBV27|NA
TGTGCCAGCAGTCCCCGACAGGGGAAGTGGGAGCAGTACTTC
CASSPRQGKWEQYF
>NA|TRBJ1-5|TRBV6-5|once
TGTGCCAGTACAGGGAGAGAGGGTCAGCCCCAGCATTTT
CASTGREGQPQHF
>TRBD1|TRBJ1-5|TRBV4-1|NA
TGCGCCAGCAGCCGGACAGGGAGGTATCAGCCCCAGCATTTT
CASSRTGRYQPQHF
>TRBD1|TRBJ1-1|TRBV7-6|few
TGTGCCAGCAGCCTGGGACAGGCCATGAACACTGAAGCTTTCTTT
CASSLGQAMNTEAFF
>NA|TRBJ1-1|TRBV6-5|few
TGTGCCAGCAGACCCGCAGGGTTACGGACTGAAGCTTTCTTT
CASRPAGLRTEAFF
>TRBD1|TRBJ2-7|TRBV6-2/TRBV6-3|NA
TGTGCCAGCCGCCTGACAGGGGGCCGTCTTGGCGAGCAGTACTTC
CASRLTGGRLGEQYF
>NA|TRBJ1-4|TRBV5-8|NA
TGTGCCAGCATAAGGACAATTGGGGAAAAACTGTTTTTT
CASIRTIGEKLFF
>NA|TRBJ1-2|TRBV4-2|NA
TGTGCCAGCAGCCGACCGATCCCAACAATAACAGGACCTGCACTTAACTATGGCTACACCTTC
CASSRPIPTITGPALNYGYTF
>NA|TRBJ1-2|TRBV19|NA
TGTGCCAGTAGTATAGATGGCAGAACTAACTATGGCTACACCTTC
CASSIDGRTNYGYTF
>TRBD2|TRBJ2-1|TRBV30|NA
TGTGCCGGTTCGGGACTAGCGGACAATGAGCAGTTCTTC
CAGSGLADNEQFF
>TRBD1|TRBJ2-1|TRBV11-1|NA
TGTGCCAGCAGCTTGGGTAGTATGACAGGGACAAATGAGCAGTTCTTC
CASSLGSMTGTNEQFF
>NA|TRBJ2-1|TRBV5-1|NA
TGCGCCAGCAGCTTGCTTAGCTCCTACAATGAGCAGTTCTTC
CASSLLSSYNEQFF
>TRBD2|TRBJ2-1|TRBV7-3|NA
TGTGCCAGCAGCCCTAGCGGGAGGAAAAACAATGAGCAGTTCTTC
CASSPSGRKNNEQFF
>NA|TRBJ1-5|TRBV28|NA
TGTGCCAGCAGTTTAGAGGAACAGCCCCAGCATTTT
CASSLEEQPQHF
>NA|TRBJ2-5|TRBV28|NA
TGTGCCAGCAGTTTACCCAGGACTATAGAGACCCAGTACTTC
CASSLPRTIETQYF
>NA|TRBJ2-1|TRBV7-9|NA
TGTGCCAGCAGCTTAGGAGCGAATGAGCAGTTCTTC
CASSLGANEQFF
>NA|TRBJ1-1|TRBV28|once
TGTGCCAGCACCGCCGGAAGTTTGGGGAGCACTGAAGCTTTCTTT
CASTAGSLGSTEAFF
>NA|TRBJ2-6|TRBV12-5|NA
TGTGCTAGTGGGGCGACTGGCTCTGGGGCCAACGTCCTGACTTTC
CASGATGSGANVLTF
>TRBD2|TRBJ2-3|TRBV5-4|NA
TGTGCCAGCAGCGCCGGACTAGGAATCGGCACAGATACGCAGTATTTT
CASSAGLGIGTDTQYF
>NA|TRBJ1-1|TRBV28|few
TGTGCCAGCAGCCGCACGGGTTTGCAGGGCACTGAAGCTTTCTTT
CASSRTGLQGTEAFF
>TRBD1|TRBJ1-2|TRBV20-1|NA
TGCAGTGCTAGTAGTGTCGGGACTTTCTGGGGACAGGGGCGCTATGGCTACACCTTC
CSASSVGTFWGQGRYGYTF
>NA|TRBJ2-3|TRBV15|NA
TGTGCCACCAGCACCTCTGAGGCAGATACGCAGTATTTT
CATSTSEADTQYF
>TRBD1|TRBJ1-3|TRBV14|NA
TGTGCCAGCAGCCGGGACAGGGTCTCTCGGAGCTCTGGAAACACCATATATTTT
CASSRDRVSRSSGNTIYF
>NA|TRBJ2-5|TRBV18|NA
TGTGCCAGCTCACCGGACTCCGGGGGACAAGAGACCCAGTACTTC
CASSPDSGGQETQYF
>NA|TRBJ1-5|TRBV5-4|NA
TGTGCCAGCAGCTTGACACACATAGAGGGTGGCAATCAGCCCCAGCATTTT
CASSLTHIEGGNQPQHF
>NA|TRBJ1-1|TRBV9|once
TGTGCCAGCAGCGTCATGGAGGGGCAACCGAACACTGAAGCTTTCTTT
CASSVMEGQPNTEAFF
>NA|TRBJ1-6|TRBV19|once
TGTGCCAGTAGTAGACAGTCCTATAATTCACCCCTCCACTTT
CASSRQSYNSPLHF
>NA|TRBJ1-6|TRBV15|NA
TGTGCCACCAGCACCCAGGAGGCAATTGATAATTCACCCCTCCACTTT
CATSTQEAIDNSPLHF
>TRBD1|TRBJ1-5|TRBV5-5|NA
TGTGCCAGCAGCTTGGAAGGGGGCTATCAGCCCCAGCATTTT
CASSLEGGYQPQHF
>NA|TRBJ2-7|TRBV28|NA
TGTGCCAGCTGCCCGGCGGGGATAAGCTACGAGCAGTACTTC
CASCPAGISYEQYF
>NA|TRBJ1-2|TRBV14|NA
TGTGCCAGCAGCCAAGATTTAGACGGGGAATGCACCTTC
CASSQDLDGECTF
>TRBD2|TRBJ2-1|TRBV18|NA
TGTGCCAGCTCACCGGGCATAAGCGGGGGCGATGAGCGGTTCTTC
CASSPGISGGDERFF
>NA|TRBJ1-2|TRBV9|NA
TGTGCCAGCAGCGTAGCAGGGGCTGGCTACACCTTC
CASSVAGAGYTF
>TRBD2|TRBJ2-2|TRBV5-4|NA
TGTGCCAGCAGCTCTCTAGCGGGGGCGAACACCGGGGAGCTGTTTTTT
CASSSLAGANTGELFF
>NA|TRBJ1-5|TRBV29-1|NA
TGCAGCGTTGTTGAGGGTGGCAATCAGCCCCAGCATTTT
CSVVEGGNQPQHF
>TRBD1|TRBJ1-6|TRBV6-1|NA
TGTGCCAGCAGTGAAGTTGGACAGGGTGGGTCACCCCTCCACTTT
CASSEVGQGGSPLHF
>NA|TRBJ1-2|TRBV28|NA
TGTGCCAGCAGTTTTCCAGGGGCCGGCTATGGCTACACCTTC
CASSFPGAGYGYTF
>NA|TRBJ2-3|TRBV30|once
TGTGCCTGGAAACAAACCAGGATCGATACGCAGTATTTT
CAWKQTRIDTQYF
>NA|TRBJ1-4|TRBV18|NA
TGTGCCAGCTCACCGGACCTTGAGGGACTGTTTTTT
CASSPDLEGLFF
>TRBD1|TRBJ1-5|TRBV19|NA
TGTGCCAGTAGTGGAGACAGGGCTAATCAGCCCCAGCATTTT
CASSGDRANQPQHF
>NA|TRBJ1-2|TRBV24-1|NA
TGTGCCACCAGTGATTTCGACAGCCCCTATGGCTACACCTTC
CATSDFDSPYGYTF
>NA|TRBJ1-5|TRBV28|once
TGTGCCAGCAACCCGACAGGAGGACAGCCCCAGCATTTT
CASNPTGGQPQHF
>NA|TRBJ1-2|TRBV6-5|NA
TGTGCCATCGCTCGGACAGCAGTCTATGGCTACACCTTC
CAIARTAVYGYTF